The 21 T cell receptor beta chains below come from one sample, sequenced in a study of blood T cell repertoires in COVID-19. Using immunoSEQ multiplex PCR, the repertoire was profiled, and TCRdb retains in-frame clones only, with some absent. Of 110,000 to 150,000 clones listed, about nine tenths were seen once; the top ten hold roughly 10%. The sequenced material came from peripheral blood. The receptors come from a man in his forties or fifties with active or convalescent COVID-19.

The chain links TRBV29-1 to TRBJ2-1, with 7 bases matching TRBD2. Germline values: CDR1 SQVTM, CDR2 ANQGSEA. The CDR3 has 14 residues. J gave up 3 bases and V 2 bases, and 4 bases lay outside the gene matches. CDR3: CSVERREVYNEQFF. In DNA, the CDR3 is TGCAGCGTTGAACGTCGGGAGGTCTACAATGAGCAGTTCTTC.

J is TRBJ2-7 and V is TRBV9; TRBD1 aligns across 8 bases. Germline V lookup: CDR1 SGDLS, CDR2 YYNGEE. V gave up 0 bases and J gave up 1 base; unmatched junction bases: 3. The CDR3 length is 15 residues. The CDR3 sequence: CASSVGQGRSYEQYF. In DNA, the CDR3 is TGTGCCAGCAGCGTAGGACAGGGGAGGTCCTACGAGCAGTACTTC.

The V gene is TRBV7-3, the J gene TRBJ2-2, with D maybe TRBD2 (6 bases). Per the germline V gene, CDR1 is SGHTA and CDR2 is FQGTGA. Trimming took off 5 bases at V and 4 bases at J, with 17 bases between the two ends. This CDR3 is 16 amino acids long. CDR3 residues: CASSPQPGLATGELFF. CDR3 nucleotide sequence: TGTGCCAGCAGCCCCCAACCGGGACTCGCCACCGGGGAGCTGTTTTTT.

This clone was counted a few times. The chain links TRBV2 to TRBJ1-4, with D tentatively TRBD1 (6 bases). This CDR3 has 15 amino acids. Germline lookup yields CDR1 SNHLY and CDR2 FYNNEI. Trimming shortened V by 7 bases and J by 0 bases, and 12 bases separated the two germline ends. In nucleotides, the CDR3 is TGTGCCAGCAACGGGGACACCTCAACTAATGAAAAACTGTTTTTT. Residues: CASNGDTSTNEKLFF.

The chain recombines TRBV10-3 with TRBJ2-5, with 8 bases that match TRBD1. This CDR3 contains 13 residues. The germline V gene has CDR1 ENHRY and CDR2 SYGVKD. V lost 10 bases to trimming and J lost 5 bases; unmatched junction nucleotides: 9. The CDR3 bases are TGTGCCACTCAGGACAGGGTTGACGAGACCCAGTACTTC. It yields the protein CATQDRVDETQYF.

This clone has more than one count but fewer than ten. V usage is TRBV24-1 and J usage is TRBJ1-2; 10 nucleotides agree with TRBD1. Germline trimming cut 5 bases from V and 5 bases from J; bases unmatched to any gene: 1. The CDR3 sequence is 13 residues long. The germline CDR1 and CDR2 sequences are KGHDR and SFDVKD. The CDR3 is CATSGTGGYGYTF. The CDR3 DNA sequence: TGTGCCACCAGTGGGACAGGGGGATATGGCTACACCTTC.

The chain is built from TRBV7-6 and TRBJ2-7; 13 nucleotides agree with TRBD2. The CDR3 has 17 residues. The V segment lost 5 bases and the J segment 6 bases; nucleotides outside the gene matches: 13. In germline, CDR1 is SGHVS, CDR2 FNYEAQ. CDR3 sequence reads: CASSPSTGLAGVTEQYF. As DNA, the CDR3 is TGTGCCAGCAGCCCCTCCACTGGACTAGCGGGAGTGACCGAGCAGTACTTC.

This clone was recorded once. Written as DNA, the CDR3 is TGTGCCAGCAGCCAAAGCGTCGGCAAAAACATTCAGTACTTC. This translates into CASSQSVGKNIQYF. The chain links TRBV28 to TRBJ2-4; D unclear. CDR3 length equals 14 residues. Trimming pared 6 bases from V and 3 bases from J, leaving 12 bases between. Germline V CDR1 and CDR2: MDHEN, SYDVKM. Supplemented by reference TRBV28 and TRBJ2-4, the full variable domain reads DVKVTQSSRYLVKRTGEKVFLECVQDMDHENMFWYRQDPGLGLRLIYFSYDVKMKEKGDIPEGYSVSREKKERFSLILESASTNQTSMYLCASSQSVGKNIQYFGAGTRLSVL.

The chain links TRBV7-9 to TRBJ2-5; 8 bases line up with TRBD1. The CDR3 is 14 residues long. Germline V CDR1 and CDR2: SEHNR, FQNEAQ (reference sequence). J gave up 5 bases and V 4 bases, and 6 bases lay outside the gene matches. CDR3 sequence (DNA): TGTGCCAGCAGCTCCCGGACAGGGAGGGAGACCCAGTACTTC. It codes for CASSSRTGRETQYF.

This chain joins TRBV15 and TRBJ2-2; TRBD1 agrees at 9 bases. V dropped 0 bases and J dropped 7; count of bases not matched to a gene: 6. The CDR3 loop spans 16 amino acids. Germline CDR1 is LNHNV and CDR2 is YYDKDF (reference sequence). In nucleotides, the CDR3 is TGTGCCACCAGCAGAGATTGGGACAGGGAGGGCGGGGAGCTGTTTTTT. Translation: CATSRDWDREGGELFF.

V is TRBV13 and J is TRBJ2-5; TRBD1 agrees at 11 bases. The V and J ends lost 7 bases and 5 bases, in that order; junction bases with no gene match: 3. The V gene's germline CDR1 is PRHDT and CDR2 FYEKMQ (reference sequence). This CDR3 has 13 residues. The CDR3 nucleotides read TGTGCCAGCACCGGGACAGGGGGGGAGACCCAGTACTTC. Protein: CASTGTGGETQYF.

V gene TRBV7-2 combines with J gene TRBJ1-5, with TRBD1 matching 7 bases. After removal of 2 bases from V and 6 bases from J, the junction contained 4 bases not matched to a gene. Germline lookup yields CDR1 SGHTA and CDR2 FQGNSA. There are 14 residues in the CDR3. In DNA form, the CDR3 reads TGTGCCAGCAGCTTAAGACAGGGAAGTCAGCCCCAGCATTTT. Its translation is CASSLRQGSQPQHF.

The chain joins TRBV5-1 to TRBJ2-5; D might be TRBD2 (6 bases). CDR3 length: 13 residues. The germline CDR1 and CDR2 sequences are SGHRS and YFSETQ. Trimming took off 4 bases at V and 4 bases at J, with 11 bases between the two ends. CDR3 sequence reads: CASSISGGETQYF. Written as DNA, the CDR3 is TGCGCCAGCAGCATATCCGGGGGAGAGACCCAGTACTTC. The full variable domain, completed using reference TRBV5-1 and TRBJ2-5, is KAGVTQTPRYLIKTRGQQVTLSCSPISGHRSVSWYQQTPGQGLQFLFEYFSETQRNKGNFPGRFSGRQFSNSRSEMNVSTLELGDSALYLCASSISGGETQYFGPGTRLLVL.

V is TRBV2 and J is TRBJ1-1, with 8 positions matching TRBD1. The CDR3 runs 13 residues. V lost 6 bases, J lost 7 bases, and 7 bases stayed unmatched. Germline V gene data show CDR1 as SNHLY and CDR2 as FYNNEI. The CDR3: CASREEGTGEAFF. CDR3 sequence (DNA): TGTGCCAGCAGAGAGGAGGGGACAGGTGAAGCTTTCTTT. Full variable domain (remainder filled in from reference TRBV2 and TRBJ1-1): EPEVTQTPSHQVTQMGQEVILRCVPISNHLYFYWYRQILGQKVEFLVSFYNNEISEKSEIFDDQFSVERPDGSNFTLKIRSTKLEDSAMYFCASREEGTGEAFFGQGTRLTVV.

A note on this clone: Within the sample, other DNA sequences also encode this same CDR3. The rearrangement joins TRBV12-5 to TRBJ2-2, with 7 bases lining up with TRBD1. V was clipped by 1 base and J by 2 bases; unmatched bases: 1. The CDR3 is 15 amino acids. Looked up from germline, CDR1 is LGHNT and CDR2 is FRNRAP. The CDR3 is CASGLGQGNTGELFF. The CDR3 DNA reads TGTGCTAGTGGTTTGGGACAGGGAAACACCGGGGAGCTGTTTTTT.

V gene TRBV7-8 combines with J gene TRBJ1-5; D is perhaps TRBD1 (5 bases). The ends were cut back, 0 bases at V and 6 bases at J, with 15 bases in the middle. Looked up from germline, CDR1 is SGHVS and CDR2 is FQNEAQ. This CDR3 contains 16 residues. This CDR3 is CASSLAQGLGSQPQHF. The CDR3 DNA is TGTGCCAGCAGCTTAGCCCAGGGACTGGGCAGTCAGCCCCAGCATTTT.

The genes are TRBV10-1 and TRBJ2-2; a possible D gene is TRBD2 (6 bases). Germline V gives CDR1 WNHNN, CDR2 SYGVQD (reference sequence). Trimming stripped 10 bases from V and 6 bases from J, with 21 bases between. The CDR3 covers 15 residues. The CDR3 reads CATSKGRFLSGELFF. The CDR3 nucleotides read TGCGCCACCTCGAAGGGGAGGTTCCTTTCCGGGGAGCTGTTTTTT.

The CDR3 loop is CASSFSLNTEAFF. DNA for the CDR3: TGCGCCAGCAGCTTCTCTCTGAACACTGAAGCTTTCTTT. The V and J genes are TRBV5-1 and TRBJ1-1; D unclear. The CDR3 length is 13 residues. Germline V gene sequence: CDR1 SGHRS, CDR2 YFSETQ. V shed 2 bases and J shed 0 bases, with 5 bases lying between them.

This chain joins TRBV6-6 and TRBJ1-4, with TRBD1 as a possible D gene (6 bases). Germline V gives CDR1 MNHNY, CDR2 SVGAGI (reference sequence). Deletions cut 8 bases from V and 1 base from J, with 8 bases between. The CDR3 has 13 residues. The CDR3 bases are TGTGCCAGCCGACAGGAAACTAATGAAAAACTGTTTTTT. Translated, it gives CASRQETNEKLFF.

J is TRBJ1-4 and V is TRBV7-8, with 7 bases fitting TRBD1. Germline CDR1 is SGHVS and CDR2 is FQNEAQ. This CDR3 region has 14 residues. J lost 7 bases, V lost 0 bases, and 2 bases had no gene match. The DNA for the CDR3 is TGTGCCAGCAGCTTAGCGACAGGGATTGAAAAACTGTTTTTT. Protein: CASSLATGIEKLFF.

The V gene is TRBV7-7, the J gene TRBJ2-2; tentatively, D is TRBD2 (6 bases). Germline V lookup: CDR1 SSHAT, CDR2 FNYEAQ (reference sequence). The CDR3 length is 14 residues. CDR3: CATGGGVNTGELFF. CDR3 bases: TGTGCTACTGGAGGCGGGGTGAACACCGGGGAGCTGTTTTTT.